A selection of T cell receptor beta chains follows, all from one sample in a study of T cell responses to AZD1222 COVID-19 vaccine. TCRdb keeps only in-frame clones here, not all; method: immunoSEQ multiplex PCR. The sample holds about 160,000 clones; 75% to 95% are singletons and the top ten take under 4%. This specimen consisted of peripheral blood, obtained 28 days after the second AZD1222 dose. Receptor source: an adult who received the AZD1222 COVID-19 vaccine. Each CDR3 is given with its conserved first and last residue. The order of the fields is J gene, V gene, clone size, D gene, CDR3 DNA, CDR3 protein. D genes are given only for firm matches. Clone size is given for some rows only: seen once, a few or many times, or a class if the clone is expanded.

J gene: TRBJ1-2
V gene: TRBV18
clone size: NA
D gene: NA
CDR3 DNA: TGTGCCAGCTCACCACCAGGAGACTATGGCTACACCTTC
CDR3 protein: CASSPPGDYGYTF

J gene: TRBJ1-2
V gene: TRBV11-2
clone size: NA
D gene: NA
CDR3 DNA: TGTGCCAGCAGCGACAGACAGGCGAACCATAACTATGGCTACACCTTC
CDR3 protein: CASSDRQANHNYGYTF

J gene: TRBJ1-2
V gene: TRBV12-3/TRBV12-4
clone size: once
D gene: NA
CDR3 DNA: TGTGCCAAACTAGGGCCTTTCTATGGCTACACCTTC
CDR3 protein: CAKLGPFYGYTF

J gene: TRBJ2-7
V gene: TRBV7-9
clone size: NA
D gene: NA
CDR3 DNA: TGTGCCAGCAGCTTATTTGGGACCGAAACCTACGAGCAGTACTTC
CDR3 protein: CASSLFGTETYEQYF

J gene: TRBJ1-1
V gene: TRBV5-8
clone size: NA
D gene: NA
CDR3 DNA: TGTGCCAGCAGCTTGGCCTCGGGAGGGAGCTTCACTGAAGCTTTCTTT
CDR3 protein: CASSLASGGSFTEAFF

J gene: TRBJ2-7
V gene: TRBV3-1/TRBV3-2
clone size: NA
D gene: NA
CDR3 DNA: TGTGCCAGCAGCCGAAGAAGGGGGACTTTGGAGCAGTACTTC
CDR3 protein: CASSRRRGTLEQYF

J gene: TRBJ1-3
V gene: TRBV11-2
clone size: NA
D gene: NA
CDR3 DNA: TGTGCCAGCACCCCCACAGCTGGAAACACCATATATTTT
CDR3 protein: CASTPTAGNTIYF

J gene: TRBJ1-1
V gene: TRBV6-5
clone size: few
D gene: NA
CDR3 DNA: TGTGCCAGCATTCTAGACAGAGTGAGGACTGAAGCTTTCTTT
CDR3 protein: CASILDRVRTEAFF

J gene: TRBJ2-7
V gene: TRBV7-2
clone size: few
D gene: TRBD2
CDR3 DNA: TGTGCCAGCAGCGAAGCGGGGAGCTCCTACGAGCAGTACTTC
CDR3 protein: CASSEAGSSYEQYF

J gene: TRBJ2-5
V gene: TRBV5-1
clone size: NA
D gene: TRBD2
CDR3 DNA: TGCGCCAGCAGCTTGGTACTAGCGCAGGGAGAGACCCAGTACTTC
CDR3 protein: CASSLVLAQGETQYF

J gene: TRBJ1-5
V gene: TRBV2
clone size: NA
D gene: NA
CDR3 DNA: TGTGCCAGCACCGAAGGGCTACAGCCCCAGCATTTT
CDR3 protein: CASTEGLQPQHF

J gene: TRBJ2-1
V gene: TRBV6-2/TRBV6-3
clone size: NA
D gene: TRBD1
CDR3 DNA: TGTGCCAGCAGCAATACAGGGGTTTATCAGTTCTTC
CDR3 protein: CASSNTGVYQFF

J gene: TRBJ2-1
V gene: TRBV5-4
clone size: NA
D gene: NA
CDR3 DNA: TGTGCCAGCAGCTTGGACTACGGGGCGTGGGACTACAATGAGCAGTTCTTC
CDR3 protein: CASSLDYGAWDYNEQFF

J gene: TRBJ1-1
V gene: TRBV12-3/TRBV12-4
clone size: NA
D gene: TRBD1
CDR3 DNA: TGTGCCAGCAGCTCAGGGGGGAAAGCTTTCTTT
CDR3 protein: CASSSGGKAFF

J gene: TRBJ1-1
V gene: TRBV12-3/TRBV12-4
clone size: NA
D gene: TRBD1
CDR3 DNA: TGTGCCAGCAGGGGACAGGGGAACACTGAAGCTTTCTTT
CDR3 protein: CASRGQGNTEAFF

J gene: TRBJ2-5
V gene: TRBV27
clone size: NA
D gene: NA
CDR3 DNA: TGTGCCAGCAGTTCTGCCAGGGTGGAGACCCAGTACTTC
CDR3 protein: CASSSARVETQYF

J gene: TRBJ2-2
V gene: TRBV11-2
clone size: NA
D gene: NA
CDR3 DNA: TGTGCCAGCAGGCCCGGCCAGGGGACCGGGGAGCTGTTTTTT
CDR3 protein: CASRPGQGTGELFF

J gene: TRBJ2-1
V gene: TRBV5-1
clone size: NA
D gene: NA
CDR3 DNA: TGCGCCAGCAGCTTGTCCCTAGCGTACAATGAGCAGTTCTTC
CDR3 protein: CASSLSLAYNEQFF

J gene: TRBJ2-1
V gene: TRBV19
clone size: once
D gene: NA
CDR3 DNA: TGTGCCAGTAGCCCAAATAGCGGTACCTACAATGAGCAGTTCTTC
CDR3 protein: CASSPNSGTYNEQFF

J gene: TRBJ1-5
V gene: TRBV2
clone size: NA
D gene: TRBD1
CDR3 DNA: TGTGCCAGCAGTGAGTACCCAGGGGGTAAACAGCCCCAGCATTTT
CDR3 protein: CASSEYPGGKQPQHF

J gene: TRBJ2-1
V gene: TRBV18
clone size: NA
D gene: TRBD2
CDR3 DNA: TGTGCCAGCTCACTTGGACTAGCGGGATTCTACAATGAGCAGTTCTTC
CDR3 protein: CASSLGLAGFYNEQFF

J gene: TRBJ1-2
V gene: TRBV6-1
clone size: NA
D gene: NA
CDR3 DNA: TGTGCCAGCAGTGAAGCCCGCGGAGCTAACTATGGCTACACCTTC
CDR3 protein: CASSEARGANYGYTF

J gene: TRBJ2-3
V gene: TRBV18
clone size: NA
D gene: NA
CDR3 DNA: TGTGCCAGCTCATTAGTCGGGGGCACAGATACGCAGTATTTT
CDR3 protein: CASSLVGGTDTQYF

J gene: TRBJ2-1
V gene: TRBV18
clone size: NA
D gene: TRBD2
CDR3 DNA: TGTGCCAGCTCACCCCCGGGACTAGCGGGAGGTACTGAGCAGTTCTTC
CDR3 protein: CASSPPGLAGGTEQFF

J gene: TRBJ2-1
V gene: TRBV6-6
clone size: NA
D gene: NA
CDR3 DNA: TGTGCCACCGCCGGGACGACCAAACAGTTCTTC
CDR3 protein: CATAGTTKQFF

J gene: TRBJ2-1
V gene: TRBV5-5
clone size: NA
D gene: NA
CDR3 DNA: TGTGCCAGCAGCTTGAGGGACTTAGAGCAGTTCTTC
CDR3 protein: CASSLRDLEQFF

J gene: TRBJ1-1
V gene: TRBV7-2
clone size: NA
D gene: NA
CDR3 DNA: TGTGCCAGCAGCTTAGGTGAAGGCCCGGAAGCTTTCTTT
CDR3 protein: CASSLGEGPEAFF

J gene: TRBJ2-5
V gene: TRBV27
clone size: NA
D gene: NA
CDR3 DNA: TGTGCCAGCAGTTCAGGGACCCCTTATGGGGAGACCCAGTACTTC
CDR3 protein: CASSSGTPYGETQYF

J gene: TRBJ2-7
V gene: TRBV7-8
clone size: medium-sized
D gene: TRBD1
CDR3 DNA: TGTGCCAGCAGCCAACGACAGGGGCCGTCCTACGAGCAGTACTTC
CDR3 protein: CASSQRQGPSYEQYF

J gene: TRBJ1-2
V gene: TRBV29-1
clone size: NA
D gene: TRBD1
CDR3 DNA: TGCAGCGGTGGGACAGGGGCCGCCAACCAATGGCCCCCGAATGGCTACACCTTC
CDR3 protein: CSGGTGAANQWPPNGYTF

J gene: TRBJ2-1
V gene: TRBV7-9
clone size: NA
D gene: TRBD1
CDR3 DNA: TGTGCCAGCAGTAGGACAGGGTCTCCGTTCTTC
CDR3 protein: CASSRTGSPFF

J gene: TRBJ1-5
V gene: TRBV27
clone size: NA
D gene: NA
CDR3 DNA: TGTGCCAGCAGTTTAGGGGCAGGTCGACGGCCCCAGCATTTT
CDR3 protein: CASSLGAGRRPQHF

J gene: TRBJ2-7
V gene: TRBV14
clone size: NA
D gene: NA
CDR3 DNA: TGTGCCAGCAGCCTTCGACTAGACGGGGAGCAGTACTTC
CDR3 protein: CASSLRLDGEQYF

J gene: TRBJ2-1
V gene: TRBV25-1
clone size: NA
D gene: NA
CDR3 DNA: TGTGCCAGCAGTGATTTAGTTAAACAGTTCTTC
CDR3 protein: CASSDLVKQFF

J gene: TRBJ2-7
V gene: TRBV28
clone size: NA
D gene: NA
CDR3 DNA: TGTGCCAGCAGTTCATCGGTCGAGCAGTACTTC
CDR3 protein: CASSSSVEQYF

J gene: TRBJ2-7
V gene: TRBV6-5
clone size: NA
D gene: NA
CDR3 DNA: TGTGCCAGCAGGGATTTCTCCTACGAGCAGTACTTC
CDR3 protein: CASRDFSYEQYF

J gene: TRBJ2-3
V gene: TRBV7-8
clone size: NA
D gene: TRBD2
CDR3 DNA: TGTGCCAGCAGCTTAGGCCTAGCGGAGACAGATACGCAGTATTTT
CDR3 protein: CASSLGLAETDTQYF

J gene: TRBJ1-2
V gene: TRBV5-8
clone size: NA
D gene: TRBD1
CDR3 DNA: TGTGCCAGCAGCTTTACAGGGGCCAACTATGGCTACACCTTC
CDR3 protein: CASSFTGANYGYTF

J gene: TRBJ2-6
V gene: TRBV30
clone size: NA
D gene: NA
CDR3 DNA: TGTGCCTGCCACGGGGCGCTTGGGGCCAACGTCCTGACTTTC
CDR3 protein: CACHGALGANVLTF

J gene: TRBJ2-7
V gene: TRBV11-2
clone size: NA
D gene: TRBD1
CDR3 DNA: TGTGCCAGCAGCCCCCCAACGGGACAGGACCTCTACGAGCAGTACTTC
CDR3 protein: CASSPPTGQDLYEQYF

J gene: TRBJ2-5
V gene: TRBV7-9
clone size: NA
D gene: TRBD2
CDR3 DNA: TGTGCCAGCAGCTTAGCGGGGGGGAGTGGTGAGACCCAGTACTTC
CDR3 protein: CASSLAGGSGETQYF

J gene: TRBJ2-5
V gene: TRBV15
clone size: NA
D gene: NA
CDR3 DNA: TGTGCCACCAGCAGAGATCCGCAGGAGACCCAGTACTTC
CDR3 protein: CATSRDPQETQYF

J gene: TRBJ1-5
V gene: TRBV25-1
clone size: NA
D gene: NA
CDR3 DNA: TGTGCCAGCAGTGAATCGGGGCGGACCAGCAATCAGCCCCAGCATTTT
CDR3 protein: CASSESGRTSNQPQHF

J gene: TRBJ2-6
V gene: TRBV7-9
clone size: NA
D gene: NA
CDR3 DNA: TGTGCCAGCAGCCTCGGGGGGGCCAACGTCCTGACTTTC
CDR3 protein: CASSLGGANVLTF

J gene: TRBJ2-1
V gene: TRBV6-5
clone size: NA
D gene: NA
CDR3 DNA: TGTGCCAGCAGCCCCACTTACACCTACAATGAGCAGTTCTTC
CDR3 protein: CASSPTYTYNEQFF

J gene: TRBJ1-2
V gene: TRBV11-2
clone size: NA
D gene: NA
CDR3 DNA: TGTGCCAGCAGCTTAACCAACTATGGCTACACCTTC
CDR3 protein: CASSLTNYGYTF

J gene: TRBJ1-1
V gene: TRBV3-1/TRBV3-2
clone size: NA
D gene: NA
CDR3 DNA: TGTGCCAGCAGCCCCTCCGGGGGCGTTGGTATGGCTTTCTTT
CDR3 protein: CASSPSGGVGMAFF

J gene: TRBJ2-1
V gene: TRBV5-6
clone size: NA
D gene: NA
CDR3 DNA: TGTGCCAGCAGCTTAGCTAGGTCCTACAATGAGCAGTTCTTC
CDR3 protein: CASSLARSYNEQFF

J gene: TRBJ1-6
V gene: TRBV10-3
clone size: NA
D gene: NA
CDR3 DNA: TGTGCCATCACCGACAGGCAGGGGAGCAATTCACCCCTCCACTTT
CDR3 protein: CAITDRQGSNSPLHF

J gene: TRBJ2-1
V gene: TRBV2
clone size: NA
D gene: NA
CDR3 DNA: TGTGCCAGCAGTGACCGTGGATCCTACAATGAGCAGTTCTTC
CDR3 protein: CASSDRGSYNEQFF

J gene: TRBJ2-1
V gene: TRBV5-1
clone size: NA
D gene: TRBD1
CDR3 DNA: TGCGCCAGCAGCACCTCCGGGACAGGGGTCTACAATGAGCAGTTCTTC
CDR3 protein: CASSTSGTGVYNEQFF

J gene: TRBJ1-6
V gene: TRBV11-2
clone size: NA
D gene: NA
CDR3 DNA: TGTGCCAGCAGCTTAGATTGGGGAAGCTCACCCCTCCACTTT
CDR3 protein: CASSLDWGSSPLHF

J gene: TRBJ2-7
V gene: TRBV9
clone size: NA
D gene: TRBD2
CDR3 DNA: TGTGCCAGCAGCGTAGATCGGCGGGAGGGCGAGCAGTACTTC
CDR3 protein: CASSVDRREGEQYF